This T cell receptor (beta chain) originates from a study of blood T cell repertoires in COVID-19. Looking at the study overall: Collection of acute and convalescent COVID-19 samples took place in the United States, Italy and Spain. T cells, B-cell-depleted T cells, or PBMCs provided the cDNA or gDNA that served as material.

Per the original data handling: Researchers report that nucleated cell counts were estimated from reference gene primer amplification. Produced via immunoSEQ multiplex PCR; TCRdb's table is partial and in-frame only. The DNA gave D and trimming, while V, J and clone size come from that table. Here the sample spans 110,000 to 150,000 clones, more than 75% being singletons. The CDR3 is 16 amino acids. Germline CDR1 WSHSY, CDR2 SAAADI. Trimming stripped 3 bases from V and 0 bases from J, with 9 bases between. This chain joins TRBV10-2 and TRBJ1-6; D gene unclear. This TCR came from a human donor in a cohort sampled during active COVID-19. Sequenced input: peripheral blood. In nucleotides, the CDR3 is TGCGCCAGCAGTGACGTCGTCGGCTCCTATAATTCACCCCTCCACTTT. It specifies CASSDVVGSYNSPLHF.